This T cell receptor (beta chain) was captured by sequencing in a study of CD8+ T cells in alopecia areata. The CDR3 sequence is 14 residues long. CDR1 is GTSNPN, CDR2 SVGIG, per germline (reference sequence). Trimming removed 2 bases from V and 0 bases from J, with 10 bases in between. Regarding this clone: Other DNA variants within this sample encode the same CDR3.

Investigators isolated RNA and reverse transcribed it into cDNA to act as the sequencing template. Sequenced by immunoSEQ multiplex PCR; TCRdb stores in-frame clones only, minus some. The repertoire consists of over 150,000 clones, with roughly 50% occurring once and the leading ten covering about a tenth. As for treatment: oral pan-JAK inhibitor, 5-10 mg twice daily. This receptor was taken from a human donor with alopecia areata. V usage is TRBV30 and J usage is TRBJ1-1; D gene ambiguous. The material was CD8+ T cells sorted from blood, obtained at week 24, from a patient treated with tofacitinib. CDR3 in amino acids: CAWSFDSMNTEAFF. The CDR3 bases are TGTGCCTGGAGTTTCGACTCGATGAACACTGAAGCTTTCTTT. Drawing the rest from reference TRBV30 and TRBJ1-1, the complete variable domain is SQTIHQWPATLVQPVGSPLSLECTVEGTSNPNLYWYRQAAGRGLQLLFYSVGIGQISSEVPQNLSASRPQDRQFILSSKKLLLSDSGFYLCAWSFDSMNTEAFFGQGTRLTVV.